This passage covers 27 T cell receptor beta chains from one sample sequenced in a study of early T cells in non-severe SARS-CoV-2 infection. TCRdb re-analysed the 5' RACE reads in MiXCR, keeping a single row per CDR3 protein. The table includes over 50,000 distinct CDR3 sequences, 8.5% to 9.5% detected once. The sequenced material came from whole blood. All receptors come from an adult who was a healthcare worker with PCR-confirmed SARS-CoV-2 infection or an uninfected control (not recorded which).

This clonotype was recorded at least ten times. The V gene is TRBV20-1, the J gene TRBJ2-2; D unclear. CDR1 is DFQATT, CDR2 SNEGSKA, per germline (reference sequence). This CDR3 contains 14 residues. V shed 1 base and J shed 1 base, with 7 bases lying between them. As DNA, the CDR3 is TGCAGTGCTAGAGTAGAACTGAACACCGGGGAGCTGTTTTTT. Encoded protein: CSARVELNTGELFF.

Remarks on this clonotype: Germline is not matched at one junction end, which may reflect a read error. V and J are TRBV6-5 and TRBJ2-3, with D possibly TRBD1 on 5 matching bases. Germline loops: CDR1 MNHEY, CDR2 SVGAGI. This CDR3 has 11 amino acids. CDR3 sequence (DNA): TGTGCCAGCACGGACACAGTTACGCAGTATTTT. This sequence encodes CASTDTVTQYF.

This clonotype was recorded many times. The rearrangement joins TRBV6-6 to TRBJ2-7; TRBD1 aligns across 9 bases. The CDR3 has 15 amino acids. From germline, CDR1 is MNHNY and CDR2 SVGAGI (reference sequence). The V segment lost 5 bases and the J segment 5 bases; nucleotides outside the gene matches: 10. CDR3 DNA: TGTGCCAGCAGTACTCTCGGGACAGGGTTTGACGAGCAGTACGTC. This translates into CASSTLGTGFDEQYV.

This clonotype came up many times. CDR3 DNA: TGTGCCAGCAGCCAAGATCCGGGACTAAGGGGTTCACCCCTCCACTTT. It encodes CASSQDPGLRGSPLHF. The chain is built from TRBV3-1 and TRBJ1-6; possibly TRBD1 for D (5 bases). Per germline, CDR1 LGHDT and CDR2 YNNKEL (reference sequence). The V and J ends lost 0 bases and 9 bases respectively, with 15 bases between them. The CDR3 spans 16 residues. Filled out from reference TRBV3-1 and TRBJ1-6, the complete variable domain reads DTAVSQTPKYLVTQMGNDKSIKCEQNLGHDTMYWYKQDSKKFLKIMFSYNNKELIINETVPNRFSPKSPDKAHLNLHINSLELGDSAVYFCASSQDPGLRGSPLHFGNGTRLTVT.

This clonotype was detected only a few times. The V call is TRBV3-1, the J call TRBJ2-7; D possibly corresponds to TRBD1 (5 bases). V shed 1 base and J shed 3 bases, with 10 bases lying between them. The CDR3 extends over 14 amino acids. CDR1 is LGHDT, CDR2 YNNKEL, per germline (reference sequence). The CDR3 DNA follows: TGTGCCAGCAGCCAAGCAGGGAAGGGCTACGAGCAGTACGTC. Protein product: CASSQAGKGYEQYV.

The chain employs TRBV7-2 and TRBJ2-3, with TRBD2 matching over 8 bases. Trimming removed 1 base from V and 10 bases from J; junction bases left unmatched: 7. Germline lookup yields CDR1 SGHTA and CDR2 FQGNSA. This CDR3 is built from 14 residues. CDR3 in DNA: TGTGCCAGCAGCTTAGACAGCGGGACTAGGGCGCAGTATTTT. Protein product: CASSLDSGTRAQYF. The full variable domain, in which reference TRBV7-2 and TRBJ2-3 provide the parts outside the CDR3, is GAGVSQSPSNKVTEKGKDVELRCDPISGHTALYWYRQSLGQGLEFLIYFQGNSAPDKSGLPSDRFSAERTGGSVSTLTIQRTQQEDSAVYLCASSLDSGTRAQYFGPGTRLTVL.

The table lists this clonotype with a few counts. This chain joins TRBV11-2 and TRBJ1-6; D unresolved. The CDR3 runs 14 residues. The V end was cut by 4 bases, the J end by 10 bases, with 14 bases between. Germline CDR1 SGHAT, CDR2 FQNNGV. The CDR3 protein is CASSYTVGYSPLHF. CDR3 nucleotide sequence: TGTGCCAGCAGCTACACGGTGGGGTACTCACCCCTCCACTTT. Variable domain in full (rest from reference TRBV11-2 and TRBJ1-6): EAGVAQSPRYKIIEKRQSVAFWCNPISGHATLYWYQQILGQGPKLLIQFQNNGVVDDSQLPKDRFSAERLKGVDSTLKIQPAKLEDSAVYLCASSYTVGYSPLHFGNGTRLTVT.

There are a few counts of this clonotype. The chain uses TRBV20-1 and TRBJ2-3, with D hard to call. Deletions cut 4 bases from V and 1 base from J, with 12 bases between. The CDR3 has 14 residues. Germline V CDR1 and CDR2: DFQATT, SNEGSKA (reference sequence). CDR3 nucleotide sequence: TGCAGTGCTAACCGGAAACAACGCACAGATACGCAGTATTTT. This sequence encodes CSANRKQRTDTQYF.

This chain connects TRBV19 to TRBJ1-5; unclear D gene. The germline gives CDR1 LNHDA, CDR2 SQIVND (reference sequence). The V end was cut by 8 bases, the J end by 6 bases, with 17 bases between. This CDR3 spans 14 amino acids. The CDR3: CASSEQIGIQPQHF. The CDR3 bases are TGTGCCAGTTCCGAACAAATTGGGATTCAGCCCCAGCATTTT.

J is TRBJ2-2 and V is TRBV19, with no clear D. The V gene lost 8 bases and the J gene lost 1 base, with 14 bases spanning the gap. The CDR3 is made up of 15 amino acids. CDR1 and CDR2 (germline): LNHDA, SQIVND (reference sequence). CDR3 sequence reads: CASDPSTLNTGELFF. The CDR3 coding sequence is TGTGCCAGTGATCCGTCTACACTGAACACCGGGGAGCTGTTTTTT.

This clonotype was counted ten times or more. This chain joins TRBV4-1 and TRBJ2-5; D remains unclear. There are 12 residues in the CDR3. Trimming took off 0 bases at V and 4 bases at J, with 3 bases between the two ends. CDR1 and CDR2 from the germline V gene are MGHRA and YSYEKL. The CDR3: CASSQDPETQYF. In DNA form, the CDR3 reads TGCGCCAGCAGCCAAGATCCAGAGACCCAGTACTTC.

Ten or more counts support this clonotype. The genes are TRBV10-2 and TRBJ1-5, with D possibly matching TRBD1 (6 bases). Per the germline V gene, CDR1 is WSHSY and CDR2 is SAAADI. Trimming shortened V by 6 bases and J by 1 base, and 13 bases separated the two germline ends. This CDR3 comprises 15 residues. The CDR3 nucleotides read TGCGCCAGCAGCGACCGAGGACAGAGCAATCAGCCCCAGCATTTT. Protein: CASSDRGQSNQPQHF.

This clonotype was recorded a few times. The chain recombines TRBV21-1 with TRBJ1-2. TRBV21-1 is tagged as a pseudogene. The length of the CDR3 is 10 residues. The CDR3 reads CASSKCSGIF. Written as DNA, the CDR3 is TGTGCCAGCAGCAAATGTTCGGGTATCTTC.

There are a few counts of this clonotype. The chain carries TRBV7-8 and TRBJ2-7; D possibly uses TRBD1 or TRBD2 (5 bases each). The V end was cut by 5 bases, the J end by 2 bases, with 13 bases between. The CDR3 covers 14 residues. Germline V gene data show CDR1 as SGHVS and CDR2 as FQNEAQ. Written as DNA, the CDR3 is TGTGCCAGCAGCCCGATTGGGGGAGCCTACGAGCAGTACGTC. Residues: CASSPIGGAYEQYV.

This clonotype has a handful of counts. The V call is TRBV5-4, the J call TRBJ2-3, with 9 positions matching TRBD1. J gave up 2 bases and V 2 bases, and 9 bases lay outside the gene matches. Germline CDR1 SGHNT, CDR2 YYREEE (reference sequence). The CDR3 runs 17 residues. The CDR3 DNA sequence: TGTGCCAGCAGCTTTATACAGGGGGCGCGAACCACAGATACGCAGTATTTT. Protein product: CASSFIQGARTTDTQYF.

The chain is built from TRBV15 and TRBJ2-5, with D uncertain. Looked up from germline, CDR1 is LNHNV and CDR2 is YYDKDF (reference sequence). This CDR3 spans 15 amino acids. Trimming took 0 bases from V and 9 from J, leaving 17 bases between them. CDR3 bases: TGTGCCACCAGCAGAGATGTTAACAGAGGAACGGCCCAGTACTTC. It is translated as CATSRDVNRGTAQYF.

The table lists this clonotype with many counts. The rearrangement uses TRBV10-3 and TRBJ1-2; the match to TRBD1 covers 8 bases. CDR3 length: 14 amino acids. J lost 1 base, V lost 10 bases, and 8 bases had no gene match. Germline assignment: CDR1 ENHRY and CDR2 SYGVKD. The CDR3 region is CATLSGTGNYGYTF. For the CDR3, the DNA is TGTGCCACCCTGTCCGGGACAGGTAACTATGGCTACACCTTC.

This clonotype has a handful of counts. DNA for the CDR3: TGTGCCAGCAGCCCGGACAGGGTGAACACTGAAGCTTTCTTT. It specifies CASSPDRVNTEAFF. The genes are TRBV7-9 and TRBJ1-1; 8 nucleotides align to TRBD1. Trimming took 5 bases from V and 0 from J; bases not matched to a gene: 2. The CDR3 runs 14 residues. Germline V gives CDR1 SEHNR, CDR2 FQNEAQ (reference sequence).

The chain's CDR3 is CASMQSYEQYV. CDR3 bases: TGTGCCAGCATGCAGTCCTACGAGCAGTACGTC. This chain links TRBV7-4 with TRBJ2-7; D is undetermined. Looked up from germline, CDR1 is SGHVT and CDR2 is SQSDAQ. V lost 7 bases and J 1 base, leaving 5 bases between the germline ends. The CDR3 is made up of 11 amino acids.

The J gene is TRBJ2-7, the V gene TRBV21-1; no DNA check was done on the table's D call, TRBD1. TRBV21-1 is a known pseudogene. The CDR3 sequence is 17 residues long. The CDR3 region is CASSPREQTVRGYEQYV. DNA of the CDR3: TGTGCCAGCAGCCCCCGCGAGCAGACAGTCAGAGGCTACGAGCAGTACGTC.

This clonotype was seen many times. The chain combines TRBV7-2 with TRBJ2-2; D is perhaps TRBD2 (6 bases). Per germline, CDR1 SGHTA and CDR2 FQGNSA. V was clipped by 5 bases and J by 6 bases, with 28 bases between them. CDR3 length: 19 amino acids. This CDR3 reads CASSPEGLATQSRAGELFF. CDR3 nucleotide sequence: TGTGCCAGCAGCCCCGAGGGTCTAGCGACGCAAAGTCGGGCCGGGGAGCTGTTTTTT. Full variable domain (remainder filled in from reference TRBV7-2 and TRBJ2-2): GAGVSQSPSNKVTEKGKDVELRCDPISGHTALYWYRQSLGQGLEFLIYFQGNSAPDKSGLPSDRFSAERTGGSVSTLTIQRTQQEDSAVYLCASSPEGLATQSRAGELFFGEGSRLTVL.

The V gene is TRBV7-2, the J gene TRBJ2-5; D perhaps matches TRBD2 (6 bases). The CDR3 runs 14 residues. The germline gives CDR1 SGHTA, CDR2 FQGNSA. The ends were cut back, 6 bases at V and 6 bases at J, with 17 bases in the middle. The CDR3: CASSFYGAGKTQYF. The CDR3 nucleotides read TGTGCCAGCAGTTTTTACGGGGCGGGAAAGACCCAGTACTTC. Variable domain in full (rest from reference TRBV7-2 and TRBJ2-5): GAGVSQSPSNKVTEKGKDVELRCDPISGHTALYWYRQSLGQGLEFLIYFQGNSAPDKSGLPSDRFSAERTGGSVSTLTIQRTQQEDSAVYLCASSFYGAGKTQYFGPGTRLLVL.

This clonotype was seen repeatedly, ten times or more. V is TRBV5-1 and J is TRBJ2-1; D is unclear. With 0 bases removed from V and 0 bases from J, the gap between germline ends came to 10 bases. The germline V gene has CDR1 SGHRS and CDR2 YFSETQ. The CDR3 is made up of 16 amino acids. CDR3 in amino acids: CASSLGAQVSYNEQFF. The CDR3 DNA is TGCGCCAGCAGCTTGGGTGCTCAGGTCTCCTACAATGAGCAGTTCTTC.

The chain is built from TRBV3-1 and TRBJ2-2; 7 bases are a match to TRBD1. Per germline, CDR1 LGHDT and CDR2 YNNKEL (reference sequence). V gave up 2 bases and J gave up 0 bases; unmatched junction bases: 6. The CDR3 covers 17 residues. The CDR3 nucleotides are TGTGCCAGCAGCCAAACTCCGGGACAGACGAACACCGGGGAGCTGTTTTTT. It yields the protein CASSQTPGQTNTGELFF.

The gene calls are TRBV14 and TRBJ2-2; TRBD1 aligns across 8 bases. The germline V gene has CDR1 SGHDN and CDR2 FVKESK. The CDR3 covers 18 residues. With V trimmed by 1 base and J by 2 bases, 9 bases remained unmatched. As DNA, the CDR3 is TGTGCCAGCAGCCAAGGGGCAGGGGGCCTCCTCAACACCGGGGAGCTGTTTTTT. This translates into CASSQGAGGLLNTGELFF.

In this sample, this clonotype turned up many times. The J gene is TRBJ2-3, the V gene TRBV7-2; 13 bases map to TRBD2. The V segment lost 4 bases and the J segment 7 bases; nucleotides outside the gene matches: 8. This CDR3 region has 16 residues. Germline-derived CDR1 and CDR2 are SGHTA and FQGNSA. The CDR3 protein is CASSSWTSGGAYTQYF. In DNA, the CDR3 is TGTGCCAGCAGCTCCTGGACTAGCGGGGGCGCTTATACGCAGTATTTT.

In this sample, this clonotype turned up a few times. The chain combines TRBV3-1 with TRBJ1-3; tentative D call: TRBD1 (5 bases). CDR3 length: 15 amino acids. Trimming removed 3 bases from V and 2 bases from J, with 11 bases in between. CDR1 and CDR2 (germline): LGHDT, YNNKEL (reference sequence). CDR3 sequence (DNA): TGTGCCAGCAGCCACGCCCCGGGGGCTGGAAACACCATATATTTT. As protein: CASSHAPGAGNTIYF.